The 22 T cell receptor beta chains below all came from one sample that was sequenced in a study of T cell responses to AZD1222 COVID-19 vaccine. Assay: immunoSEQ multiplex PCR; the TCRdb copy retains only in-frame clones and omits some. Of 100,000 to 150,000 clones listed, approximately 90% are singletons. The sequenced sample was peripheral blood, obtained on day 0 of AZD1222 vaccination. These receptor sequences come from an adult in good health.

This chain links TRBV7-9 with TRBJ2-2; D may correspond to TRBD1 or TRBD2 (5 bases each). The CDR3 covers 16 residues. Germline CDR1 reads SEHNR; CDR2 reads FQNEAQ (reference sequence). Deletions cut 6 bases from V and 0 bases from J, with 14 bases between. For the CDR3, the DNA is TGTGCCAGCAGGTCACACGGGGCCACGAACACCGGGGAGCTGTTTTTT. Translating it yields CASRSHGATNTGELFF.

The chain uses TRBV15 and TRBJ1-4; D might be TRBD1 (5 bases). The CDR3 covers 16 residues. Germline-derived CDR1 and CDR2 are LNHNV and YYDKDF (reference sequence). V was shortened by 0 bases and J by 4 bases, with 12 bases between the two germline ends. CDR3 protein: CATSRDNRQFNEKLFF. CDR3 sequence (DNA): TGTGCCACCAGCAGAGATAATAGACAGTTTAATGAAAAACTGTTTTTT.

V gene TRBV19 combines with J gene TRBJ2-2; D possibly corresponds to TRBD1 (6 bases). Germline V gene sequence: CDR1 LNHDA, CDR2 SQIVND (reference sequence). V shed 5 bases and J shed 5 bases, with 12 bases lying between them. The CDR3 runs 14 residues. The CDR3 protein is CASSAQGITGELFF. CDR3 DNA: TGTGCCAGTAGTGCCCAGGGGATAACCGGGGAGCTGTTTTTT.

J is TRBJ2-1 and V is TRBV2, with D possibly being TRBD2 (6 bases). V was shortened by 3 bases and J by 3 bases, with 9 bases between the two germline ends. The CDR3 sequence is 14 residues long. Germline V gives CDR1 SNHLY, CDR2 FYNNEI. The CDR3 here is CASSDFGGYNEQFF. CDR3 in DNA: TGTGCCAGCAGTGACTTCGGGGGCTACAATGAGCAGTTCTTC.

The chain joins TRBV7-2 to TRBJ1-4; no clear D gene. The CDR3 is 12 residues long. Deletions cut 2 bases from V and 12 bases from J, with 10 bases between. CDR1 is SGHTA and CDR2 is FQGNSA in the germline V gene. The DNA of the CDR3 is TGTGCCAGCAGCTTAAATCGAGGGCAACTGTTTTTT. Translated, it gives CASSLNRGQLFF.

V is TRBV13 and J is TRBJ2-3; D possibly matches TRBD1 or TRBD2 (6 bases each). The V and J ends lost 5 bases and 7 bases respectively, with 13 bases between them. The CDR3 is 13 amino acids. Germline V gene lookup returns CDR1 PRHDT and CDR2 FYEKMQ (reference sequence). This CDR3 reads CASSLRGPNTQYF. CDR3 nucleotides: TGTGCCAGCAGCCTCCGGGGGCCGAATACGCAGTATTTT.

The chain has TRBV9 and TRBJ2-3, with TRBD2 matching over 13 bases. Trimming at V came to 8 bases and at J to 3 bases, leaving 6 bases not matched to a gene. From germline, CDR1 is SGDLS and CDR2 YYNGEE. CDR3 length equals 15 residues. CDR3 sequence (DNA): TGTGCCAGTTCTCCGGGACTAGCGGGGACAGATACGCAGTATTTT. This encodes CASSPGLAGTDTQYF.

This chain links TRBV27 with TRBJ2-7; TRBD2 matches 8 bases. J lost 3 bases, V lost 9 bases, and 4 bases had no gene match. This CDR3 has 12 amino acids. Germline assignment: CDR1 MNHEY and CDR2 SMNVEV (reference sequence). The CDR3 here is CASSGADYEQYF. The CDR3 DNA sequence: TGTGCCAGTAGCGGGGCCGACTACGAGCAGTACTTC.

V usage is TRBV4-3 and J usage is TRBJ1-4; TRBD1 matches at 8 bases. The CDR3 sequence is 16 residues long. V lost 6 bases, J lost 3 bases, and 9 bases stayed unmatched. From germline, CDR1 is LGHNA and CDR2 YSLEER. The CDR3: CASRDREGGSNEKLFF. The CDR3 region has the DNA TGCGCCAGCAGGGACAGGGAGGGGGGTTCTAATGAAAAACTGTTTTTT.

CDR3 amino acids: CASSYGGHRATSGANVLTF. Written as DNA, the CDR3 is TGTGCCAGCAGTTACGGAGGGCACAGGGCCACCTCTGGGGCCAACGTCCTGACTTTC. The genes are TRBV6-2 or TRBV6-3 and TRBJ2-6; the D call may be TRBD1 or TRBD2 (6 bases each). The CDR3 consists of 19 residues. Trimming took 2 bases from V and 0 from J, leaving 17 bases between them. The germline V gene encodes CDR1 MNHEY and CDR2 SVGEGT.

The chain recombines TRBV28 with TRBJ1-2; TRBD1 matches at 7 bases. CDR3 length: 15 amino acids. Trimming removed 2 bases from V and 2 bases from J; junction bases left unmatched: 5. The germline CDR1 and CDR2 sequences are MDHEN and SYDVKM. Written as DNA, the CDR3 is TGTGCCAGCAGTTTAGGCCTACAGGGGAACTATGGCTACACCTTC. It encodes CASSLGLQGNYGYTF.

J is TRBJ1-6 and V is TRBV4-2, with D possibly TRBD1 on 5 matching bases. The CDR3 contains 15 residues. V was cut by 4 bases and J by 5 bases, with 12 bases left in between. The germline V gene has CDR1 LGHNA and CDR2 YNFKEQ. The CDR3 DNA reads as TGTGCCAGCAGCCCCGCCAGGGCAGATAATTCACCCCTCCACTTT. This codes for CASSPARADNSPLHF.

DNA for the CDR3: TGTGCCACCAGCAGAACCGGGACAGGGGATTACAATGAGCAGTTCTTC. It codes for CATSRTGTGDYNEQFF. The rearrangement joins TRBV15 to TRBJ2-1; TRBD1 matches at 10 bases. This CDR3 spans 16 amino acids. V lost 2 bases and J lost 4; bases outside the gene matches: 5. CDR1 is LNHNV and CDR2 is YYDKDF in the germline V gene (reference sequence). Complete variable domain (other parts from reference TRBV15 and TRBJ2-1): DAMVIQNPRYQVTQFGKPVTLSCSQTLNHNVMYWYQQKSSQAPKLLFHYYDKDFNNEADTPDNFQSRRPNTSFCFLDIRSPGLGDTAMYLCATSRTGTGDYNEQFFGPGTRLTVL.

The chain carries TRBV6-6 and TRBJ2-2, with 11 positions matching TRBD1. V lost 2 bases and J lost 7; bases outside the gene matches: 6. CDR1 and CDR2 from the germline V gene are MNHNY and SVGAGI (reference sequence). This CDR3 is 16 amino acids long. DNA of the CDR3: TGTGCCAGCAGTTACCTCCCGGACAGGGGGCACGGGGAGCTGTTTTTT. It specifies CASSYLPDRGHGELFF.

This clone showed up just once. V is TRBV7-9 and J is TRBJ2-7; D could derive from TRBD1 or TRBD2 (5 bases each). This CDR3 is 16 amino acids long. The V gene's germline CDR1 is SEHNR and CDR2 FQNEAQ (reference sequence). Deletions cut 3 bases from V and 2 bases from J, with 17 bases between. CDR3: CASSFERGRGTYEQYF. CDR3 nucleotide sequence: TGTGCCAGCAGCTTCGAGAGGGGACGGGGTACCTACGAGCAGTACTTC.

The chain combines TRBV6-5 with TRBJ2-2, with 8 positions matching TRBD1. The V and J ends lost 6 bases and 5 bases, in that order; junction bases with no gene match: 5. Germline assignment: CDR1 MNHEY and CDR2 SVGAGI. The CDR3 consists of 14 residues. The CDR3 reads CASRTGGRTGELFF. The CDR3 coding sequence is TGTGCCAGCAGAACAGGGGGGCGGACCGGGGAGCTGTTTTTT.

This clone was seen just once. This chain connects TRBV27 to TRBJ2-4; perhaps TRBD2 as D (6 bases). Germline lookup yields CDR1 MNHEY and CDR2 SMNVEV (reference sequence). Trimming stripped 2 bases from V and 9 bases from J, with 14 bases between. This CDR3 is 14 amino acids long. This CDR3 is CASSLRGLEGIQYF. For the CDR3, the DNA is TGTGCCAGCAGTTTAAGGGGACTGGAGGGCATTCAGTACTTC.

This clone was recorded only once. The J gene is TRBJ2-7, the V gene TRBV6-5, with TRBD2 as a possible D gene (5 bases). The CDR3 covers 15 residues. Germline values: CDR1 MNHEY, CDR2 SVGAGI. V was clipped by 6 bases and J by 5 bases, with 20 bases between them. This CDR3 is CASSLPGSSTNEQYF. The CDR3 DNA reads TGTGCCAGCAGCTTACCGGGATCCTCGACTAACGAGCAGTACTTC.

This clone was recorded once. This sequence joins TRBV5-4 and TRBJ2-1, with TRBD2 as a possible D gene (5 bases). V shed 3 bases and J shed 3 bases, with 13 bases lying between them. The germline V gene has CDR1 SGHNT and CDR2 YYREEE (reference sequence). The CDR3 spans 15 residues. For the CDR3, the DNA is TGTGCCAGCAGCTCGGGTGGACTCCACTACAATGAGCAGTTCTTC. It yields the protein CASSSGGLHYNEQFF.

CDR3 protein: CASSTGLAGETQYF. The CDR3 DNA reads TGTGCCAGTAGTACCGGACTAGCGGGCGAGACCCAGTACTTC. The J gene is TRBJ2-5, the V gene TRBV19; 11 bases are shared with TRBD2. After removal of 4 bases from V and 5 bases from J, the junction contained 3 bases not matched to a gene. The CDR3 is made up of 14 amino acids. CDR1 and CDR2 from the germline V gene are LNHDA and SQIVND (reference sequence). Together with reference TRBV19 and TRBJ2-5, the CDR3 gives the full variable domain: DGGITQSPKYLFRKEGQNVTLSCEQNLNHDAMYWYRQDPGQGLRLIYYSQIVNDFQKGDIAEGYSVSREKKESFPLTVTSAQKNPTAFYLCASSTGLAGETQYFGPGTRLLVL.

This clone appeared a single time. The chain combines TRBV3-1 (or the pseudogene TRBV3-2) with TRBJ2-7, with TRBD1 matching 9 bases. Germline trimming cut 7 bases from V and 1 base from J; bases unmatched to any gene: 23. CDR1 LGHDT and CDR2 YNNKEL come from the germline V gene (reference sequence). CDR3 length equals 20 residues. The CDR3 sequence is CASTLPPTGTGKHPSYEQYF. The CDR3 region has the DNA TGTGCCAGCACCCTCCCACCTACCGGGACAGGGAAACACCCATCCTACGAGCAGTACTTC.

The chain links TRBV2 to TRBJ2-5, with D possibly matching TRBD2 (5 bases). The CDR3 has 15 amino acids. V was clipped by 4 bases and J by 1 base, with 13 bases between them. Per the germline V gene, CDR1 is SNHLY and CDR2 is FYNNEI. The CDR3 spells CASSGPGVAQETQYF. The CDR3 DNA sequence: TGTGCCAGCAGTGGACCCGGGGTCGCCCAAGAGACCCAGTACTTC. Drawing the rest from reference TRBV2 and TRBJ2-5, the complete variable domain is EPEVTQTPSHQVTQMGQEVILRCVPISNHLYFYWYRQILGQKVEFLVSFYNNEISEKSEIFDDQFSVERPDGSNFTLKIRSTKLEDSAMYFCASSGPGVAQETQYFGPGTRLLVL.